The 21 T cell receptor beta chains reported below all come from one sample, sequenced in a study of cytomegalovirus exposure and HLA in healthy donors. The PCR used 60 Vbeta and 13 Jbeta primers. Generated by immunoSEQ multiplex PCR, the TCRdb table keeps only in-frame clones and is missing some. This table holds approximately 140,000 clones, 79% found once. The sequenced sample consisted of PBMCs. Receptors originate from a human donor in good health.

V usage is TRBV29-1 and J usage is TRBJ2-1; 7 bases fit TRBD2. Trimming cost V 6 bases and J 9 bases; bases outside gene matches: 8. This CDR3 comprises 12 residues. Germline V gives CDR1 SQVTM, CDR2 ANQGSEA. The CDR3 loop is CSVVRGVGEQFF. The CDR3 coding sequence is TGCAGCGTCGTTCGGGGGGTGGGTGAGCAGTTCTTC.

CDR3 loop: CAEGGIPTYEQYF. The CDR3 DNA reads TGTGCGGAGGGCGGCATCCCGACCTACGAGCAGTACTTC. The rearrangement uses TRBV6-4 and TRBJ2-7; a weak D match, TRBD2 (6 bases). CDR1 and CDR2 from the germline V gene are MRHNA and SNTAGT. CDR3 length: 13 residues.

This clone was recorded a few times. The gene calls are TRBV28 and TRBJ2-7, with TRBD1 matching 10 bases. From germline, CDR1 is MDHEN and CDR2 SYDVKM. CDR3 size: 15 residues. J was trimmed by 3 bases and V by 1 base; bases with no gene match: 3. In DNA, the CDR3 is TGTGCCAGCAGTTTATCGACAGGGGGCGGCTACGAGCAGTACTTC. Amino acids: CASSLSTGGGYEQYF.

This sequence joins TRBV27 and TRBJ1-4; weak D call: TRBD1 (6 bases). The germline V gene has CDR1 MNHEY and CDR2 SMNVEV (reference sequence). CDR3 size: 17 residues. The ends were cut back, 2 bases at V and 1 base at J, with 14 bases in the middle. CDR3 nucleotides: TGTGCCAGCAGTTTAGCGAGGGGAGGGGGAACTAATGAAAAACTGTTTTTT. It codes for CASSLARGGGTNEKLFF.

J is TRBJ2-7 and V is TRBV7-2, with 10 nucleotides matching TRBD2. Germline-derived CDR1 and CDR2 are SGHTA and FQGNSA. The CDR3 sequence is 16 residues long. After removal of 6 bases from V and 8 bases from J, the junction contained 16 bases not matched to a gene. The CDR3 region has the DNA TGTGCCAGCAGTTCCCCAGCGGGAGGGAGTTTGGGTCAGCAGTACTTC. Translating it yields CASSSPAGGSLGQQYF. Full variable domain (remainder filled in from reference TRBV7-2 and TRBJ2-7): GAGVSQSPSNKVTEKGKDVELRCDPISGHTALYWYRQSLGQGLEFLIYFQGNSAPDKSGLPSDRFSAERTGGSVSTLTIQRTQQEDSAVYLCASSSPAGGSLGQQYFGPGTRLTVT.

The chain recombines TRBV29-1 with TRBJ1-1; 8 nucleotides agree with TRBD1. With V trimmed by 2 bases and J by 11 bases, 13 bases remained unmatched. The length of the CDR3 is 14 residues. Per germline, CDR1 SQVTM and CDR2 ANQGSEA. This CDR3 is CSVEPLHRGVGAFF. In DNA form, the CDR3 reads TGCAGCGTTGAACCCCTGCACAGGGGGGTCGGGGCTTTCTTT. Full variable domain (outside the CDR3, taken from reference TRBV29-1 and TRBJ1-1): SAVISQKPSRDICQRGTSLTIQCQVDSQVTMMFWYRQQPGQSLTLIATANQGSEATYESGFVIDKFPISRPNLTFSTLTVSNMSPEDSSIYLCSVEPLHRGVGAFFGQGTRLTVV.

The chain is built from TRBV4-1 and TRBJ2-2, with 7 bases lining up with TRBD1. The ends lost 3 bases at V and 6 bases at J; junction bases unmatched: 7. This CDR3 region has 15 residues. Germline CDR1 MGHRA, CDR2 YSYEKL. DNA for the CDR3: TGCGCCAGCAGCCATTTAGGGGGCGTCGCCGGGGAGCTGTTTTTT. Protein sequence: CASSHLGGVAGELFF.

This rearrangement joins TRBV6-5 to TRBJ2-2; D is uncertain. The length of the CDR3 is 13 residues. V dropped 6 bases and J dropped 0 bases, with 5 bases sitting between them. Germline CDR1 and CDR2: MNHEY and SVGAGI. The CDR3 coding sequence is TGTGCCAGCAGGTTCACGAACACCGGGGAGCTGTTTTTT. This translates into CASRFTNTGELFF.

The CDR3 region is CARRQWHF. The DNA for the CDR3 is TGTGCCAGACGACAGTGGCACTTT. The chain has TRBV19 and TRBJ1-6; D possibly corresponds to TRBD1 (5 bases). The germline V gene encodes CDR1 LNHDA and CDR2 SQIVND (reference sequence). The ends were cut back, 9 bases at V and 19 bases at J, with 10 bases in the middle. The CDR3 spans 8 residues.

This rearrangement joins TRBV4-2 to TRBJ1-5; D possibly corresponds to TRBD1 (5 bases). The CDR3 runs to 14 residues. Trimming took off 0 bases at V and 6 bases at J, with 9 bases between the two ends. CDR1 and CDR2 from the germline V gene are LGHNA and YNFKEQ. The CDR3, as DNA: TGTGCCAGCAGCCAAGAGTCAGGGTCTCAGCCCCAGCATTTT. Residues: CASSQESGSQPQHF.

This chain joins TRBV20-1 and TRBJ1-2; 7 positions match TRBD1. Unmatched junction bases numbered 4, after V lost 4 bases and J lost 8 bases. Germline V gene sequence: CDR1 DFQATT, CDR2 SNEGSKA (reference sequence). There are 11 residues in the CDR3. The CDR3 nucleotides read TGCAGTGCTACAGGGGGAGCCGGCTACACCTTC. This codes for CSATGGAGYTF.

The CDR3 sequence: CASSRTGSYEQYF. The DNA for the CDR3 is TGTGCCAGCAGCAGGACAGGCTCCTACGAGCAGTACTTC. The chain carries TRBV5-4 and TRBJ2-7, with TRBD1 matching 7 bases. The length of the CDR3 is 13 residues. Germline-derived CDR1 and CDR2 are SGHNT and YYREEE (reference sequence). After removal of 4 bases from V and 0 bases from J, the junction contained 1 base not matched to a gene.

The chain has TRBV27 and TRBJ1-1; D perhaps matches TRBD1 (6 bases). This CDR3 comprises 13 residues. The germline V and J ends were trimmed by 5 bases and 5 bases, with 12 bases remaining between them. The germline CDR1 and CDR2 sequences are MNHEY and SMNVEV (reference sequence). This chain's CDR3 is CASSPQGSTEAFF. Written as DNA, the CDR3 is TGTGCCAGCAGTCCGCAGGGGAGTACTGAAGCTTTCTTT.

This chain links TRBV15 with TRBJ1-1, with D hard to call. V shed 1 base and J shed 4 bases, with 10 bases lying between them. From germline, CDR1 is LNHNV and CDR2 YYDKDF (reference sequence). The CDR3 is 14 amino acids. The CDR3: CATSRGHMPTEAFF. DNA for the CDR3: TGTGCCACCAGCAGAGGGCATATGCCCACTGAAGCTTTCTTT.

CDR3 DNA: TGTGCCAGCAGTGCCGCGGGACGGAACTATGGCTACACCTTC. This translates into CASSAAGRNYGYTF. The rearrangement uses TRBV6-1 and TRBJ1-2, with D perhaps matching TRBD1 (5 bases). The CDR3 is made up of 14 amino acids. Germline CDR1 MNHNS, CDR2 SASEGT. V lost 4 bases and J 2 bases, leaving 11 bases between the germline ends.

The V and J genes are TRBV28 and TRBJ1-3, with TRBD1 as a possible D gene (6 bases). V was cut by 3 bases and J by 4 bases, with 16 bases left in between. The CDR3 contains 16 residues. From germline, CDR1 is MDHEN and CDR2 SYDVKM. CDR3 residues: CASSFNTGIGGNTIYF. The CDR3 DNA reads TGTGCCAGCAGTTTTAACACAGGGATAGGGGGAAACACCATATATTTT.

The genes are TRBV11-3 and TRBJ2-3; TRBD1 matches 9 bases. V lost 5 bases, J lost 1 base, and 4 bases stayed unmatched. This CDR3 region has 15 residues. Per the germline V gene, CDR1 is SGHNT and CDR2 is YENEEA. CDR3 residues: CASSRRTGGTDTQYF. CDR3 DNA: TGTGCCAGCAGCAGACGGACAGGGGGCACAGATACGCAGTATTTT.

This chain connects TRBV28 to TRBJ1-1; tentatively, D is TRBD1 (6 bases). CDR1 is MDHEN, CDR2 SYDVKM, per germline. The CDR3 runs 14 residues. Trimming pared 7 bases from V and 5 bases from J, leaving 17 bases between. The chain's CDR3 is CASTLYRVGTEAFF. DNA for the CDR3: TGTGCCAGCACCTTATACAGGGTGGGGACTGAAGCTTTCTTT.

This clone was observed a handful of times. The genes are TRBV27 and TRBJ2-7; 7 bases line up with TRBD2. From germline, CDR1 is MNHEY and CDR2 SMNVEV (reference sequence). The CDR3 totals 16 residues. The V and J ends lost 2 bases and 3 bases, in that order; junction bases with no gene match: 10. The CDR3 protein is CASSLRAGRNHYEQYF. As DNA, the CDR3 is TGTGCCAGCAGTTTAAGGGCCGGGAGGAACCACTACGAGCAGTACTTC.

The chain recombines TRBV5-1 with TRBJ2-1; D perhaps matches TRBD1 (5 bases). CDR1 SGHRS and CDR2 YFSETQ come from the germline V gene. With 10 bases removed from V and 2 bases from J, the gap between germline ends came to 16 bases. The CDR3 runs to 14 residues. The CDR3 DNA follows: TGCGCCTCCAAAGGACAACGGGCCTACAATGAGCAGTTCTTC. It translates to CASKGQRAYNEQFF.

V gene TRBV4-1 combines with J gene TRBJ2-1; D remains unclear. Trimming stripped 0 bases from V and 5 bases from J, with 8 bases between. Germline values: CDR1 MGHRA, CDR2 YSYEKL. The CDR3 is made up of 14 amino acids. The CDR3 DNA reads TGCGCCAGCAGCCAAGATCTCGCGGACAATGAGCAGTTCTTC. Protein sequence: CASSQDLADNEQFF.